This TCR beta chain was sequenced for a study of PD-L1 blockade in urothelial cancer. On the study more broadly: Of prior chemotherapy regimens, patients had received between 0 and 3. Blood analysis was done at 3 weeks (second dose) and 6 weeks after treatment began. Study-wide findings and caveats: Tumor-associated TCR clones expanded more in blood at 3 weeks in patients with durable benefit.

Stated time point: pretreatment peripheral blood. The CDR3 sequence is 16 residues long. Per germline, CDR1 LNHDA and CDR2 SQIVND (reference sequence). Trimming took 6 bases from V and 2 from J, leaving 19 bases between them. Assay: immunoSEQ multiplex PCR; the TCRdb copy retains only in-frame clones and omits some. The table includes tens of thousands of clones, roughly four fifths detected once. A note on this clone: The antigen is unknown.

This material consisted of PBMCs, taken around atezolizumab (anti-PD-L1) treatment. This TCR derives from a man aged 45 to 65 with urothelial cancer. This chain connects TRBV19 to TRBJ2-5, with D possibly TRBD1 on 6 matching bases. CDR3 sequence reads: CASSLFLGQGQETQYF. CDR3 sequence (DNA): TGTGCCAGTAGCCTTTTCTTAGGTCAGGGGCAAGAGACCCAGTACTTC.